This T cell receptor (beta chain) was captured by sequencing in a study of vaccination and CD4 T cells after COVID-19. At the level of the study: Each post-COVID sample was drawn after diagnosis, and the median interval was approximately 100 days (range 35 to 161). Cells were stimulated with overlapping spike peptide pools from SARS-CoV-2, HCoV-NL63, HCoV-OC43 and HCoV-229E. Findings and limits, study-wide: Among those convalescent, a median approximately 83% of reactive clones emerged solely post-vaccination.

In the case of this clonotype: The target antigen is unknown.

Sequenced with the Oncomine TCR Beta short-read assay was DNA taken from cultured CD4+ T cells. It was from cultured CD4+ T cells that genomic DNA was extracted. TCRdb redid the calling of the PCR reads with MiXCR, one entry per CDR3 protein. The sample holds roughly 16,000 distinct CDR3 sequences; 44% are singletons and the top ten take under 8%. Regarding treatment: roughly ten-day PBMC culture with coronavirus spike peptide pools or control peptides (ViraFEST assay). Germline V gene sequence: CDR1 SGHTS, CDR2 YDEGEE. This CDR3 has 13 residues. Trimming removed 7 bases from V and 1 base from J; junction bases left unmatched: 4.

This sequence joins TRBV5-8 and TRBJ1-1, with 7 bases aligning to TRBD1. This clonotype was obtained from a human donor who had recovered from COVID-19. This specimen was CD4+ T cells from blood, cultured in vitro, taken after SARS-CoV-2 vaccination. The CDR3 loop reads CASRNRGNTEAFF. The DNA of the CDR3 is TGTGCCAGCCGCAACAGGGGGAACACTGAAGCTTTCTTT. The full variable domain, completed using reference TRBV5-8 and TRBJ1-1, is EAGVTQSPTHLIKTRGQQATLRCSPISGHTSVYWYQQALGLGLQFLLWYDEGEERNRGNFPPRFSGRQFPNYSSELNVNALELEDSALYLCASRNRGNTEAFFGQGTRLTVV.